The sequence of this T cell receptor beta chain was determined in a study of cytomegalovirus exposure and HLA in healthy donors. Per the germline V gene, CDR1 is MDHEN and CDR2 is SYDVKM. The CDR3 length is 15 residues. The trim removed 3 bases at V and 8 bases at J, leaving 9 bases unmatched. As to this clone: Its target is not known.

Study results and caveats: Researchers reportedly found TCR beta sequences accurately predicted most subjects' HLA-A and HLA-B alleles.

13 Jbeta primers and 60 Vbeta primers were used for the PCR. Clones were sequenced by immunoSEQ multiplex PCR, and TCRdb holds only the in-frame ones, with some missing. The sample has fewer than 150,000 clones, 70% to 80% seen once. The sequenced material came from PBMCs. The clonotype comes from a man in his fifties in good health and CMV-seronegative. The chain joins TRBV28 to TRBJ1-2; 10 bases are a match to TRBD1. The CDR3 sequence is CASSFPGQGRDGYTF. DNA of the CDR3: TGTGCCAGCAGTTTCCCGGGACAGGGGCGGGACGGCTACACCTTC.